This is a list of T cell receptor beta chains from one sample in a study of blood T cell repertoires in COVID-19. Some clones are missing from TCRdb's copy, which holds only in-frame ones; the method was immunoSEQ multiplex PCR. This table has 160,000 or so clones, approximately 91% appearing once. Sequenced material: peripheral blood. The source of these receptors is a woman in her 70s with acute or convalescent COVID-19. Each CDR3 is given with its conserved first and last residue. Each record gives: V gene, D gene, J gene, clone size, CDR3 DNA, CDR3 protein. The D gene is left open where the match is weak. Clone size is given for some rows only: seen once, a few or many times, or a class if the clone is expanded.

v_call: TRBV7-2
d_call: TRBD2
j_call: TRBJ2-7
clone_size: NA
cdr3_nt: TGTGCCAGCAGACCTCCGGGACTAGCGGGGGGGCCCGACGAGCAGTACTTC
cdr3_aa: CASRPPGLAGGPDEQYF

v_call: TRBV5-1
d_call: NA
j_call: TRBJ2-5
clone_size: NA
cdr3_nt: TGCGCCAGCAGCTTGATTGTACAAGAGACCCAGTACTTC
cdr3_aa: CASSLIVQETQYF

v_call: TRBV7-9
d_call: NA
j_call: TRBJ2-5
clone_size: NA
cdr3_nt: TGTGCCAGCAGCTGGACAGTCCAAGAGACCCAGTACTTC
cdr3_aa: CASSWTVQETQYF

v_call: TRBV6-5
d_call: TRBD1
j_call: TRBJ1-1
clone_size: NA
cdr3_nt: TGTGCCAGCAGTCTAGGAGGGACAGGTGTAATTGAAGCTTTCTTT
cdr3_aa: CASSLGGTGVIEAFF

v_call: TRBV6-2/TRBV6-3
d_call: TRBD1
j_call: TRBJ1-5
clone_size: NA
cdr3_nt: TGTGCCAGCAGTGGACGGGACAGGGGACGGGAACAGCCCCAGCATTTT
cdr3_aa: CASSGRDRGREQPQHF

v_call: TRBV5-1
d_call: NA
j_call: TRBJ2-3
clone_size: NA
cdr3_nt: TGCGCCAGCAGCTCGGCGGCCCGGGATACGCAGTATTTT
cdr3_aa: CASSSAARDTQYF

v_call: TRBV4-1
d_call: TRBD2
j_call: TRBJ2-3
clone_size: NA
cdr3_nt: TGCGCCAGCAGCCAAGATCCTAGGCGGGGGGTCACAGATACGCAGTATTTT
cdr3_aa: CASSQDPRRGVTDTQYF

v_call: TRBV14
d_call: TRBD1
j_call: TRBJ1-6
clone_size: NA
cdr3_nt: TGTGCCAGCAGCCAAGACAGGGGGTTAAATTCACCCCTCCACTTT
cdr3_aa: CASSQDRGLNSPLHF

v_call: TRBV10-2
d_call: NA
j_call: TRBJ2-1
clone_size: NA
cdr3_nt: TGCGCCAGCACCACAGGGACCCATGAGCAGTTCTTC
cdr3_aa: CASTTGTHEQFF

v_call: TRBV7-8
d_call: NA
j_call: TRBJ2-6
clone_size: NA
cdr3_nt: TGTGCCAGCAGCTTAATGGGAGTTGTCCTCTCTGGGGCCAACGTCCTGACTTTC
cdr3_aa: CASSLMGVVLSGANVLTF

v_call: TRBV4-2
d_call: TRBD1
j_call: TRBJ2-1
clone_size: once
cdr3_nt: TGTGCCAGCAGCCAAGGGGGACAGGGGGGACTCTACAATGAGCAGTTCTTC
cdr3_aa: CASSQGGQGGLYNEQFF

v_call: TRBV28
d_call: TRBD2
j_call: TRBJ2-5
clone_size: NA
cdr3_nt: TGTGCCAGCAGTTTAGCAAAGACTAGCGGGAAAGAGACCCAGTACTTC
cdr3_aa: CASSLAKTSGKETQYF

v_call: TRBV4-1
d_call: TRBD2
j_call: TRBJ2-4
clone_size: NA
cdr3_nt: TGCGCCAGCAGCCAAGAAACCGGACTAGTGGGCAAAAACATTCAGTACTTC
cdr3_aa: CASSQETGLVGKNIQYF

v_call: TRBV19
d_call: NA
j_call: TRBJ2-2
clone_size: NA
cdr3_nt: TGTGCCAGTAGCCGGCGGGACAGTCTCACCGGGGAGCTGTTTTTT
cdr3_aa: CASSRRDSLTGELFF

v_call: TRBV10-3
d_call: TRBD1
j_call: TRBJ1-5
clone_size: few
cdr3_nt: TGTGCCATCAGGGACAGGGCTCAGCCCCAGCATTTT
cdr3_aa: CAIRDRAQPQHF

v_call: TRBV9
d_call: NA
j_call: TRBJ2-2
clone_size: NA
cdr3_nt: TGTGCCAGCAGCGTAGCACTGGGGGGCACCGGGGAGCTGTTTTTT
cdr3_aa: CASSVALGGTGELFF

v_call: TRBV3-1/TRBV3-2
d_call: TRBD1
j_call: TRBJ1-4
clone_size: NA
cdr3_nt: TGTGCCAGCAGCCGACTACAGGGGGCATCGGAAAAACTGTTTTTT
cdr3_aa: CASSRLQGASEKLFF

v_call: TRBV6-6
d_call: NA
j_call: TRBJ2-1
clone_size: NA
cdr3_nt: TGTGCCAGCAGTTACTCTAACAGGGAGATTGAGCAGTTCTTC
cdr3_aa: CASSYSNREIEQFF

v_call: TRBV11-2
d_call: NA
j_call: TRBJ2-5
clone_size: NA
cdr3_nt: TGTGCCAGCAGATTGACAGGGGAGGGTGAGACCCAGTACTTC
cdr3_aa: CASRLTGEGETQYF